This T cell receptor beta chain was sequenced for a study of low-dose radiotherapy and immunotherapy resistance in tumors. First-strand cDNA used TRAV- and TRBV-specific primers, covering alpha and beta chains. The authors amplified TCRs for about 20 PCR cycles with a constant-region primer and a V-primer adapter. TCRdb fed the reads into MiXCR, producing one record per CDR3 protein. The table has several thousand distinct CDR3 sequences, approximately 82% seen once. The sequence was obtained from a human donor with advanced metastatic prostate, ovarian, gallbladder or colorectal cancer (not recorded which). This table probably holds off-target reads from a library built for another chain.

The CDR3 spells CASSLAGRGNTEAFF. The CDR3, as DNA: TGCGCCAGCAGCTTGGCCGGCAGGGGGAACACTGAAGCTTTCTTT. This rearrangement joins TRBV5-1 to TRBJ1-1, with TRBD1 as a possible D gene (6 bases). CDR3 length: 15 residues. Trimming removed 0 bases at V and 1 base at J, with 10 bases between. Germline loops: CDR1 SGHRS, CDR2 YFSETQ. Based on the CDR3 plus reference TRBV5-1 and TRBJ1-1, the full variable domain is KAGVTQTPRYLIKTRGQQVTLSCSPISGHRSVSWYQQTPGQGLQFLFEYFSETQRNKGNFPGRFSGRQFSNSRSEMNVSTLELGDSALYLCASSLAGRGNTEAFFGQGTRLTVV.